This T cell receptor (beta chain) was captured by sequencing in a study of blood T cell repertoires in COVID-19. The overall study: From the United States, Italy and Spain came samples of acute and convalescent COVID-19. The cDNA or gDNA used as material had been derived from T cells, B-cell-depleted T cells, or PBMCs.

Per the authors' pipeline: The assay estimated nucleated cells by amplifying reference gene primers. The method was immunoSEQ multiplex PCR; TCRdb's version includes in-frame clones alone and lacks a portion of them. V, J and clone size were drawn from that table, and D and trimming were deduced from the DNA. The sample lists tens of thousands of clones; almost 85% were seen once. CDR1 SGHTA and CDR2 FQGTGA come from the germline V gene. V was shortened by 4 bases and J by 0 bases, with 18 bases between the two germline ends. This CDR3 is 17 amino acids long. The V and J genes are TRBV7-3 and TRBJ1-1; perhaps TRBD1 as D (6 bases). Sequencing was carried out using peripheral blood. This receptor was identified in an older man with acute or convalescent COVID-19. The CDR3: CASSSANGQIMNTEAFF. CDR3 DNA sequence: TGTGCCAGCAGCTCAGCTAACGGACAGATCATGAACACTGAAGCTTTCTTT.